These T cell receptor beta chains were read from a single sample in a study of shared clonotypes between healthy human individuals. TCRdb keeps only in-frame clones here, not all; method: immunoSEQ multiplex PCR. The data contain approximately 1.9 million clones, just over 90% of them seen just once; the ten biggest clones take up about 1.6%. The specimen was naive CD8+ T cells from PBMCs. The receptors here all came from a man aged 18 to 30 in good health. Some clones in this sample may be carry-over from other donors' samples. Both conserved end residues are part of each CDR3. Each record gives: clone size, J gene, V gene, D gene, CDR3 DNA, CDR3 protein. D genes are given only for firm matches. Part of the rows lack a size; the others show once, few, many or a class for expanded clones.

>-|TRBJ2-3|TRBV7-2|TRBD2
TGTGCCAGCAGCGTCGGGACTAGCTCGGCTGGGGATACGCAGTATTTT
CASSVGTSSAGDTQYF
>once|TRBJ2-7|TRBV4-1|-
TGCGCCAGCAGCCAAGATACCCCGACAATTAACGAGCAGTACTTC
CASSQDTPTINEQYF
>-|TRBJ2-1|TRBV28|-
TGTGCCAGCAGTTTCCCCGGGGACAATGAGCAGTTCTTC
CASSFPGDNEQFF
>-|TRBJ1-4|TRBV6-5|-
TGTGCCAGTAGGACGGCCTTCAATGAAAAACTGTTTTTT
CASRTAFNEKLFF
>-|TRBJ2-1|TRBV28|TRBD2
TGTGCCAGCAGTTTGGTAGCGGGAGTATCTAATGAGCAGTTCTTC
CASSLVAGVSNEQFF
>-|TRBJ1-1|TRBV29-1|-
TGCAGCGCCCCAGACCCGAACACTGAAGCTTTCTTT
CSAPDPNTEAFF
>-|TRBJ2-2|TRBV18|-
TGTGCCAGCTCACCAGAGGACACTCCGAACACCGGGGAGCTGTTTTTT
CASSPEDTPNTGELFF
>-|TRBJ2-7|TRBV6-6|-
TGTGCCAGCGAACCGGACGGCTCCTACGAGCAGTACTTC
CASEPDGSYEQYF
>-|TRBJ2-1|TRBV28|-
TGTGCCAGCAGTCGCGTCCCAGGCAATGAGCAGTTCTTC
CASSRVPGNEQFF
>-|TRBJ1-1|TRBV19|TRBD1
TGTGCCAGTCTTGGCCGGGACAGGGGCAGGACTGAAGCTTTCTTT
CASLGRDRGRTEAFF
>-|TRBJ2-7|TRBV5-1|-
TGCGCCAGCAGTCCTGGACAGACCACTTCCTACGAGCAGTACTTC
CASSPGQTTSYEQYF
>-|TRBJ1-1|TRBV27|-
TGTGCCAGCAGTTCCGGGACACGTGGCACTGAAGCTTTCTTT
CASSSGTRGTEAFF
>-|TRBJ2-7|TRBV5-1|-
TGCGCCAGCAGCCGGACCTTGGGGGCGGCCCACGAGCAGTACTTC
CASSRTLGAAHEQYF
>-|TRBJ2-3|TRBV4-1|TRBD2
TGCGCCAGCAGCCTAATATTTCCGGCGGGAGGCGAGGCAGATACGCAGTATTTT
CASSLIFPAGGEADTQYF
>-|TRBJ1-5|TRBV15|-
TGTGCCACCAGCAGAGAGGGAGATGGGGGGAATCAGCCCCAGCATTTT
CATSREGDGGNQPQHF
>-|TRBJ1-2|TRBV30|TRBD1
TGTGCCTGGAGAGGGACAGGGGTCGGGTATGGCTACACCTTC
CAWRGTGVGYGYTF
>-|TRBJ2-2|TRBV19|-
TGTGCCAGTAGTCGCCCGCAGCTAACCGGGGAGCTGTTTTTT
CASSRPQLTGELFF
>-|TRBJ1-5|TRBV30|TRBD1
TGTGCCTGGTCCGCACAGGGGGCTGAGCAGCCCCAGCATTTT
CAWSAQGAEQPQHF
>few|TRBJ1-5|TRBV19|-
TGTGCCAGTAACTTTCGGACAGAACTCAATCAGCCCCAGCATTTT
CASNFRTELNQPQHF
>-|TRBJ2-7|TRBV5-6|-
TGTGCCAGCAGCTTGTTTTACGAGCAGTACTTC
CASSLFYEQYF
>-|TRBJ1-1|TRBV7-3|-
TGTGCCAGCAGCTTATCAGGCGCGTCGGGGACTGAAGCTTTCTTT
CASSLSGASGTEAFF
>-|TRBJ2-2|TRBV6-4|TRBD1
TGTGCCAGCAGTGAGTTTCCTGGGGACAGGGTGAACACCGGGGAGCTGTTTTTT
CASSEFPGDRVNTGELFF
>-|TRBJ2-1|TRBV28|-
TGTGCCAGCAGCCATCTGGGCTACAATGAGCAGTTCTTC
CASSHLGYNEQFF
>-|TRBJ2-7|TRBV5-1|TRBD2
TGCGCCAGCAGCTTTTGGGCGGGAGCGAACGAGCAGTACTTC
CASSFWAGANEQYF
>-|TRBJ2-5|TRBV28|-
TGTGCCAGCAGTTTTCAGGGGTCGGAGACCCAGTACTTC
CASSFQGSETQYF
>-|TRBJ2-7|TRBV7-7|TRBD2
TGTGCCAGCAGCCCCGGACTAGCGGGGGCCTACGAGCAGTACTTC
CASSPGLAGAYEQYF
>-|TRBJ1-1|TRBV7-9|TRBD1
TGTGCCAGCAGCACCAGACAGGGGGTAAACACTGAAGCTTTCTTT
CASSTRQGVNTEAFF
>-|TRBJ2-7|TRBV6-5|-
TGTGCCAGCAGTTACGGTGAAGGGGGTGACGAGCAGTACTTC
CASSYGEGGDEQYF
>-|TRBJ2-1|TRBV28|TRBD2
TGTGCCAGCAGTTTTGGGGAGGGCAATGAGCAGTTCTTC
CASSFGEGNEQFF
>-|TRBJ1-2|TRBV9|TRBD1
TGTGCCAGCAGCGGCAGGCAGGGGGGGTTCTATGGCTACACCTTC
CASSGRQGGFYGYTF
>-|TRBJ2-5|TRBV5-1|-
TGCGCCAGCAGCTTGGTACTCATAAAGGAGACCCAGTACTTC
CASSLVLIKETQYF
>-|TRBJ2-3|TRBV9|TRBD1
TGTGCCAGCAGCGGGACAGGGGGCGCAGATACGCAGTATTTT
CASSGTGGADTQYF
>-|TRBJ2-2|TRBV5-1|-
TGCGCCAGCACCCCGGGACTGCAGAACACCGGGGAGCTGTTTTTT
CASTPGLQNTGELFF
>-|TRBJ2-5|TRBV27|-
TGTGCCAGCAGTTCCAGCCCTAGCAGTCACCAAGAGACCCAGTACTTC
CASSSSPSSHQETQYF
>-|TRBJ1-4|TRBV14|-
TGTGCCAGCAGCCGGCGAGGAGAAAAACTGTTTTTT
CASSRRGEKLFF
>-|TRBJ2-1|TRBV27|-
TGTGCCAGCAGTTGGGACCCCACCTCGGAGCAGTTCTTC
CASSWDPTSEQFF
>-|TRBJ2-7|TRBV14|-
TGTGCCAGCAGCCGCGAGTCAGGCTACGAGCAGTACTTC
CASSRESGYEQYF
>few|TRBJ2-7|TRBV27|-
TGTGCCAGCGGCGCCTACGAGCAGTACTTC
CASGAYEQYF
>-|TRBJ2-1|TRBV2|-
TGTGCCACCCTCCGGGACCCCTACAATGAGCAGTTCTTC
CATLRDPYNEQFF
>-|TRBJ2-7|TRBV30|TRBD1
TGTGCCTGGAGTGTCCCCACCCGGGACAGGCTCTCCTACGAGCAGTACTTC
CAWSVPTRDRLSYEQYF
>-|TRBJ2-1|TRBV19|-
TGTGCCGGTAGGACTGGGGGCGGTGAGCAGTTCTTC
CAGRTGGGEQFF
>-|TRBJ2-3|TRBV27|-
TGTGCCAGCAGTATCTTCGGGACTTCTCTTAGCACAGATACGCAGTATTTT
CASSIFGTSLSTDTQYF
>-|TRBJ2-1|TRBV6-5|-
TGTGCCAGCAGTTACGGGTGGGACTCCTACAATGAGCAGTTCTTC
CASSYGWDSYNEQFF
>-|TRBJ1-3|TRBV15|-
TGTGCCACCAGCAGACCTACCAGAGGTTTCCCCTCTGGAAACACCATATATTTT
CATSRPTRGFPSGNTIYF
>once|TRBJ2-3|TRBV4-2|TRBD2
TGTGCCAGCAGCCAAGATCCGAGTAGCGGGAGAGTGGTAATAGATACGCAGTATTTT
CASSQDPSSGRVVIDTQYF
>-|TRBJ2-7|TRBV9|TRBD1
TGTGCCAGCAGCGGGACAGGGTCCGCAACCTACGAGCAGTACTTC
CASSGTGSATYEQYF
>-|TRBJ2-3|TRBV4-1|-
TGCGCCAGCAGCAAATTGAGGGCGCCCGCAGATACGCAGTATTTT
CASSKLRAPADTQYF
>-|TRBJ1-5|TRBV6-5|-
TGTGCCAGCAGCGAGGGGGGCCCCGGAAATCAGCCCCAGCATTTT
CASSEGGPGNQPQHF
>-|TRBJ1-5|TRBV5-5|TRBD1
TGTGCCAGCAGCCGGGGACAGGGCGGGGGTCAGCCCCAGCATTTT
CASSRGQGGGQPQHF
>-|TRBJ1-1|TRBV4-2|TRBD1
TGTGCCAGCAGCCAAGAGGGACAGGGGTTGAACACTGAAGCTTTCTTT
CASSQEGQGLNTEAFF
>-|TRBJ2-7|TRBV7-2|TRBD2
TGTGCCAGCAGCTTAGCGATAGCGGGAGGGCCATACGAGCAGTACTTC
CASSLAIAGGPYEQYF
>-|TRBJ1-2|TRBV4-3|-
TGCGCCAGCAGCCAAGATCGGCAGACTAACTATGGCTACACCTTC
CASSQDRQTNYGYTF
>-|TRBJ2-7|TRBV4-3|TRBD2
TGCGCCAGCAGCCAAGGGAGCGGGAGCGCCCACGAGCAGTACTTC
CASSQGSGSAHEQYF
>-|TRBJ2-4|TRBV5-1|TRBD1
TGCGCCAGCAGCCCAAATAAGGGACAGGGGGAGGACATTCAGTACTTC
CASSPNKGQGEDIQYF